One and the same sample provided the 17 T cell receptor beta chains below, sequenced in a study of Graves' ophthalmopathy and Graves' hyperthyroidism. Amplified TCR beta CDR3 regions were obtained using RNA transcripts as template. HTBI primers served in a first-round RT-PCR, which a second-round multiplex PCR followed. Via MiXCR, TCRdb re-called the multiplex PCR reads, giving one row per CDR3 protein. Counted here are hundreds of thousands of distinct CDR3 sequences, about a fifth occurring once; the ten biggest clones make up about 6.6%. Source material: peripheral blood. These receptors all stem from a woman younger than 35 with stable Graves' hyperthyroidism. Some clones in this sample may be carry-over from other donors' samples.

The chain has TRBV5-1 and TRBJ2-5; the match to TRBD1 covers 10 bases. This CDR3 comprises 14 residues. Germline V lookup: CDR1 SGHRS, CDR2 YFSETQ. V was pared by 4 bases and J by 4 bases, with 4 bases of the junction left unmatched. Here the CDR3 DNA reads TGCGCCAGCAGCGATGGACAGGGGGGAGAGACCCAGTACTTC. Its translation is CASSDGQGGETQYF.

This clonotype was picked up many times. This CDR3 reads CASSPIGGPNTGELFF. The CDR3 bases are TGTGCCAGCAGCCCTATAGGGGGGCCGAACACCGGGGAGCTGTTTTTT. The rearrangement joins TRBV12-3 or TRBV12-4 to TRBJ2-2, with D perhaps TRBD1 or TRBD2 (6 bases each). V lost 6 bases, J lost 0 bases, and 14 bases lay in between. This CDR3 contains 16 residues.

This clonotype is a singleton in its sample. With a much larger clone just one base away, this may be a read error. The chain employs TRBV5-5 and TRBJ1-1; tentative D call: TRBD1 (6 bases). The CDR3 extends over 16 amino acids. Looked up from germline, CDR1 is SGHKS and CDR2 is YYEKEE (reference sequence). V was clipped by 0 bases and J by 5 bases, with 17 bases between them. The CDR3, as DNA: TGTGCCAGCAGCTTGGCCCTGGGGGCAGGGAGTACTGAAGCTTTCTTT. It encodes CASSLALGAGSTEAFF.

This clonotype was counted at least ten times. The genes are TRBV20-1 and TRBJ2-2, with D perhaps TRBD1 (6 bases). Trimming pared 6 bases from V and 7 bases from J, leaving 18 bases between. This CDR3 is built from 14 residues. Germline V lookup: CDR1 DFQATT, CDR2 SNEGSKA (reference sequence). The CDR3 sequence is CSARGLVVIGELFF. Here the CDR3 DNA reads TGCAGTGCCAGGGGCCTAGTTGTAATCGGGGAGCTGTTTTTT.

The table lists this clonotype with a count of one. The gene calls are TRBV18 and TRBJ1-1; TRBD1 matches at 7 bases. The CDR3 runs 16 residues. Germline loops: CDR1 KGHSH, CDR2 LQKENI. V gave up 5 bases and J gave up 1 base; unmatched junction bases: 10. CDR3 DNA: TGTGCCAGCTCATCGCTAACAGGGGAAGGGAACACTGAAGCTTTCTTT. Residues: CASSSLTGEGNTEAFF.

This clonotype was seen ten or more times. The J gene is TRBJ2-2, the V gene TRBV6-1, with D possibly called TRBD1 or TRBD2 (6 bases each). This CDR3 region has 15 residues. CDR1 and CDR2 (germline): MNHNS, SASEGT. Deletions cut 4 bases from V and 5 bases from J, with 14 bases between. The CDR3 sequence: CASSGAGHWTGELFF. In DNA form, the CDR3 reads TGTGCCAGCAGTGGGGCGGGACATTGGACCGGGGAGCTGTTTTTT.

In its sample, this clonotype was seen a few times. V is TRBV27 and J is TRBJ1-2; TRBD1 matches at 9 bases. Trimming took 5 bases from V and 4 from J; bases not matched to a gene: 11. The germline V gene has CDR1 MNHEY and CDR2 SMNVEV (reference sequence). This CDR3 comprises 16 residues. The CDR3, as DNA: TGTGCCAGCAGTCTACTACCCGGGACAGGGATCTATGGCTACACCTTC. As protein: CASSLLPGTGIYGYTF.

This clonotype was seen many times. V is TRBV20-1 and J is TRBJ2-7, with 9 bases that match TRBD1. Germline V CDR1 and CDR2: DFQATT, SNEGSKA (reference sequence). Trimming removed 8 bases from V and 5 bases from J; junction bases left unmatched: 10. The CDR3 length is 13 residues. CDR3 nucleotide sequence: TGCAGTACCCCCGGGACAGGGATCCACGAGCAGTACTTC. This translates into CSTPGTGIHEQYF.

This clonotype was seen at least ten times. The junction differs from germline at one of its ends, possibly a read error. CDR3 residues: CASSITGDTEAFF. CDR3 bases: TGTGCCAGCAGTATAACAGGGGACACTGAAGCTTTCTTT. V gene TRBV19 combines with J gene TRBJ1-1; 7 positions agree with TRBD1. Germline loops: CDR1 LNHDA, CDR2 SQIVND (reference sequence). The CDR3 loop spans 13 amino acids.

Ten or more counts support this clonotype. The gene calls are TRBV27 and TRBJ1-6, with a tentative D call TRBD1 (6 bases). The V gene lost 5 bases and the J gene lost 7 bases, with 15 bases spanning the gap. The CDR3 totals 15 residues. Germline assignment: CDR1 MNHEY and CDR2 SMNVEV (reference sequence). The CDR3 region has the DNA TGTGCCAGCAGTGAAAGGGACATCGGAAATTCACCCCTCCACTTT. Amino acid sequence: CASSERDIGNSPLHF.

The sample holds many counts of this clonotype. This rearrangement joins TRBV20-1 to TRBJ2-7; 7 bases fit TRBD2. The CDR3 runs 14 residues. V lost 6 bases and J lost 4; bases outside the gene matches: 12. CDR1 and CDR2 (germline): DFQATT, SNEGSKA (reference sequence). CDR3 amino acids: CSASWEGKVYEQYF. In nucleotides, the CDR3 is TGCAGTGCCAGTTGGGAGGGCAAGGTTTACGAGCAGTACTTC.

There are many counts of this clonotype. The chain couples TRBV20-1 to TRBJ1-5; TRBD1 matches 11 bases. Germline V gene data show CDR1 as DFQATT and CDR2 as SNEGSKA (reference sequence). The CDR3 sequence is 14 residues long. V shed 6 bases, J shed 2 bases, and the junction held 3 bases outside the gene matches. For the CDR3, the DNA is TGCAGTGCCAGGACAGGGGGCGGCAATCAGCCCCAGCATTTT. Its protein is CSARTGGGNQPQHF.

Here the CDR3 reads CASSVESSGANVLTF. The CDR3 bases are TGTGCCAGCAGCGTAGAAAGCTCTGGGGCCAACGTCCTGACTTTC. The V and J genes are TRBV9 and TRBJ2-6; no reliable D call. The CDR3 loop spans 15 amino acids. Germline V gene sequence: CDR1 SGDLS, CDR2 YYNGEE. Trimming took off 0 bases at V and 0 bases at J, with 4 bases between the two ends.

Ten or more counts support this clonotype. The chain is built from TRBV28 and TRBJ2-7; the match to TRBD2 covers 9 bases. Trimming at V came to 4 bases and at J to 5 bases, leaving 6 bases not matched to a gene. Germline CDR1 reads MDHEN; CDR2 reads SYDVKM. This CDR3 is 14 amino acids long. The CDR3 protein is CASSSRREGDEQYF. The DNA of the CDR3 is TGTGCCAGCAGTTCCCGGCGGGAGGGAGACGAGCAGTACTTC.

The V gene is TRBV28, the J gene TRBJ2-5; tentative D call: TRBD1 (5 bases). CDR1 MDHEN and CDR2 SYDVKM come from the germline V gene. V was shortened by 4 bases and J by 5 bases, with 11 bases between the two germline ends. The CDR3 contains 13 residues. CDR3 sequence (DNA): TGTGCCAGCAGTTCGACAGTGGGTGAGACCCAGTACTTC. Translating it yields CASSSTVGETQYF. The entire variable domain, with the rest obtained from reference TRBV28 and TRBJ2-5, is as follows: DVKVTQSSRYLVKRTGEKVFLECVQDMDHENMFWYRQDPGLGLRLIYFSYDVKMKEKGDIPEGYSVSREKKERFSLILESASTNQTSMYLCASSSTVGETQYFGPGTRLLVL.

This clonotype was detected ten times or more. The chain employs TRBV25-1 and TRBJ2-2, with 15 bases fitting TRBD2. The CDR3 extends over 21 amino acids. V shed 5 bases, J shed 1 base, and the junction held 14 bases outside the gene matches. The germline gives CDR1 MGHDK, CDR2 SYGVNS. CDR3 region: CASSRLGLAGGPHKNTGELFF. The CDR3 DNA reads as TGTGCCAGCAGTAGACTTGGACTAGCGGGAGGGCCCCATAAGAACACCGGGGAGCTGTTTTTT.

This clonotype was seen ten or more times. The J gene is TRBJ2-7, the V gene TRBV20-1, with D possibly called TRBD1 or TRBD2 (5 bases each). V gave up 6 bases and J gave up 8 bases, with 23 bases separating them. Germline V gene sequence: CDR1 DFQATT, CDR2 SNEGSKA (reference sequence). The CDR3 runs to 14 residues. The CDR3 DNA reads TGCAGTGCCCCGGAGCGCTCCGGGACGAAGCAGCAGTACTTC. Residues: CSAPERSGTKQQYF.